The subject of this entry is one T cell receptor (beta chain). Its matching antigen is unknown. The sample comes from a study of graft-versus-host responses after intestinal transplantation. Study overall: Tacrolimus and steroids were given for about three years to all recipients after anti-thymocyte globulin induction.

The CDR3 has 15 amino acids. The germline V gene has CDR1 SGHNT and CDR2 YYREEE (reference sequence). V gave up 7 bases and J gave up 2 bases, with 15 bases separating them. Clones were read by immunoSEQ multiplex PCR, and TCRdb kept only the in-frame ones, dropping some. Found here are about 100,000 clones, roughly 84% of them singletons; the top ten hold around 0.86%. The sequence was collected from a human donor who was the organ donor for an intestinal transplant. The sequencing here drew on unstimulated CD4+ T cells sorted from spleen or lymph node cells, taken before transplant. The chain couples TRBV5-4 to TRBJ2-2, with D possibly called TRBD1 or TRBD2 (5 bases each). CDR3 sequence: CASESRETNTGELFF. CDR3 DNA sequence: TGTGCCAGCGAGAGCAGGGAGACAAACACCGGGGAGCTGTTTTTT.